This TCR beta chain is from a study of T-cell reconstitution after alpha-beta-depleted transplantation in children. Germline V gene data show CDR1 as MDHEN and CDR2 as SYDVKM. Losses at the gene ends were 6 bases for V and 4 bases for J; bases not matched to a gene: 18. There are 19 residues in the CDR3. This clonotype was counted at least ten times. Unique molecular identifiers were used to barcode this TCRbeta library. TCRdb called the PCR reads again in MiXCR, with one record for every CDR3 protein. The data contain 240,000 or so distinct CDR3 sequences, more than 10% of them singletons. Source: PBMCs from the stem cell graft donor, taken from the stem cell graft. V gene TRBV28 combines with J gene TRBJ2-2, with 9 bases matching TRBD1. The TCR originated in a human donor who donated a stem cell graft to a child with acute lymphoblastic leukemia. The CDR3 loop reads CASRVRDRVLRISTGELFF. The CDR3 nucleotides are TGTGCCAGCAGGGTCCGGGACAGGGTTCTTCGAATTAGCACCGGGGAGCTGTTTTTT.